This TCR beta chain is from a study of technical replicates of blood from several donors. V gave up 7 bases and J gave up 0 bases; unmatched junction bases: 16. The CDR3 covers 19 residues. Germline V gene sequence: CDR1 SNHLY, CDR2 FYNNEI. Measured with immunoSEQ multiplex PCR; TCRdb has only the in-frame clones, and not every one. The sample includes tens of thousands of clones, approximately 94% of them seen just once. The chain is built from TRBV2 and TRBJ2-3; 10 nucleotides agree with TRBD2. The specimen was T cells isolated from PBMCs. The receptor comes from a human donor in good health. Here the CDR3 reads CASTLQSPGLASSTDTQYF. The DNA of the CDR3 is TGTGCCAGCACCTTACAGAGTCCGGGACTAGCGTCTAGCACAGATACGCAGTATTTT.